The sequence of this TCR beta chain was determined in a study of T cell changes during pregnancy in multiple sclerosis. The CDR3 runs to 15 residues. Germline lookup yields CDR1 MDHEN and CDR2 SYDVKM. The V and J ends lost 3 bases and 2 bases respectively, with 11 bases between them. TCRdb's copy holds only in-frame clones and misses some; the assay was immunoSEQ multiplex PCR. This table has 75,000 to 90,000 clones, roughly nine tenths appearing once. The gene calls are TRBV28 and TRBJ1-5; D not resolved. The sample was PBMCs, taken in the first trimester of pregnancy. This receptor was taken from a female donor in good health, serving as a control in a pregnancy study. Some clones in this sample may be carry-over from other donors' samples. The CDR3 DNA reads TGTGCCAGCAGTTTGCGGGTGAACGGCAATCAGCCCCAGCATTTT. It is translated as CASSLRVNGNQPQHF.